This is a list of T cell receptor beta chains from one sample in a study of blood T cells in healthy people across ages. TCRdb reprocessed the 5' RACE reads with MiXCR, giving one entry per CDR3 protein. The sample lists 540,000 or so distinct CDR3 sequences; roughly 29% were seen once. What was sequenced was blood. The receptor source for this set is a woman between 65 and 79 years old in good health. Each CDR3 is given with its conserved first and last residue. Each record gives: D gene, J gene, clone size, V gene, CDR3 DNA, CDR3 protein. D genes are given only for firm matches. Size tells how often a clone was seen (once, few, many) or the class of an expanded clone, and some rows leave it out.

d_gene: TRBD1; j_gene: TRBJ1-6; abundance: few; v_gene: TRBV10-3; CDR3nt: TGTGCCATCAGCGACAGGGGGCAGATCCCCAATTCACCCCTCCACTTT; CDR3aa: CAISDRGQIPNSPLHF
d_gene: NA; j_gene: TRBJ2-5; abundance: few; v_gene: TRBV7-2; CDR3nt: TGTGCCAGCAGCTTTTACCCCGCTTCCCAAGAGACCCAGTACTTC; CDR3aa: CASSFYPASQETQYF
d_gene: TRBD2; j_gene: TRBJ2-3; abundance: NA; v_gene: TRBV7-2; CDR3nt: TGTGCCAGCAGCTTAGGACTAGCCCGCACAGATACGCAGTATTTT; CDR3aa: CASSLGLARTDTQYF
d_gene: NA; j_gene: TRBJ2-3; abundance: few; v_gene: TRBV12-3/TRBV12-4; CDR3nt: TGTGCCAGCACCCGGTGGGAGGCAGGCACAGATACGCAGTATTTT; CDR3aa: CASTRWEAGTDTQYF
d_gene: TRBD1; j_gene: TRBJ2-1; abundance: NA; v_gene: TRBV19; CDR3nt: TGTGCCAGTAGTAGGGACAGGGGGGACGAGCAGTTCTTC; CDR3aa: CASSRDRGDEQFF
d_gene: NA; j_gene: TRBJ1-5; abundance: few; v_gene: TRBV18; CDR3nt: TGTGCCAGCTCGAAGTGGCAGGGAGAACTTTATAGCAATCAGCCCCGGCATTTT; CDR3aa: CASSKWQGELYSNQPRHF
d_gene: NA; j_gene: TRBJ2-3; abundance: few; v_gene: TRBV6-6; CDR3nt: TGTGCCGCCCTTACCGGAGATACGCAGTATTTT; CDR3aa: CAALTGDTQYF
d_gene: TRBD2; j_gene: TRBJ2-3; abundance: few; v_gene: TRBV7-2; CDR3nt: TGTGCCAGCAGCCCTAGTGGGGGAGGGGATACGCAGTATTTT; CDR3aa: CASSPSGGGDTQYF
d_gene: TRBD1; j_gene: TRBJ1-6; abundance: NA; v_gene: TRBV12-3/TRBV12-4; CDR3nt: TGTGCCAGCAGGATAGGACAGGGGAAGAATTCACCCCTCCACTTT; CDR3aa: CASRIGQGKNSPLHF
d_gene: NA; j_gene: TRBJ1-1; abundance: NA; v_gene: TRBV5-1; CDR3nt: TGCGCCAGCAGCTTCGGGGCAAATACTCGACGGTGGAACACTGAAGCTTTCTTT; CDR3aa: CASSFGANTRRWNTEAFF
d_gene: NA; j_gene: TRBJ2-3; abundance: NA; v_gene: TRBV7-9; CDR3nt: TGTGCCAGCAGCTTAAGGGTTCGGGGGACTGACACAGATACGCAGTATTTT; CDR3aa: CASSLRVRGTDTDTQYF
d_gene: NA; j_gene: TRBJ1-2; abundance: NA; v_gene: TRBV6-2/TRBV6-3; CDR3nt: TGTGCCAGCATCAACCGGACACCCGGTGGCTACACCTTC; CDR3aa: CASINRTPGGYTF
d_gene: NA; j_gene: TRBJ1-2; abundance: NA; v_gene: TRBV6-2/TRBV6-3; CDR3nt: TGTGCCAGCAGTTCAGCTGTCCGAGGCTACACCTTC; CDR3aa: CASSSAVRGYTF
d_gene: NA; j_gene: TRBJ2-7; abundance: NA; v_gene: TRBV6-2/TRBV6-3; CDR3nt: TGTGCCAGCAGTCCACGTCTATTAGAGGATTACGAGCAGTACTTC; CDR3aa: CASSPRLLEDYEQYF
d_gene: NA; j_gene: TRBJ1-5; abundance: NA; v_gene: TRBV2; CDR3nt: TGTGCCAGCAGTGTCCTCAGGAATCAGCCCCAGCATTTT; CDR3aa: CASSVLRNQPQHF
d_gene: NA; j_gene: TRBJ1-2; abundance: few; v_gene: TRBV5-1; CDR3nt: TGTGCCAGCAGCCCACAGGACTATGGCTACACCTTC; CDR3aa: CASSPQDYGYTF
d_gene: NA; j_gene: TRBJ1-4; abundance: NA; v_gene: TRBV6-6; CDR3nt: TGTGCCAGCAGTCGAACAGGGAATGATATATTTACGAAACTGTTTTTT; CDR3aa: CASSRTGNDIFTKLFF
d_gene: TRBD2; j_gene: TRBJ2-3; abundance: NA; v_gene: TRBV20-1; CDR3nt: TGCAGTGCAACGAGGGCTAGCGGGGGCCTTAGCACAGATACGCAGTATTTT; CDR3aa: CSATRASGGLSTDTQYF